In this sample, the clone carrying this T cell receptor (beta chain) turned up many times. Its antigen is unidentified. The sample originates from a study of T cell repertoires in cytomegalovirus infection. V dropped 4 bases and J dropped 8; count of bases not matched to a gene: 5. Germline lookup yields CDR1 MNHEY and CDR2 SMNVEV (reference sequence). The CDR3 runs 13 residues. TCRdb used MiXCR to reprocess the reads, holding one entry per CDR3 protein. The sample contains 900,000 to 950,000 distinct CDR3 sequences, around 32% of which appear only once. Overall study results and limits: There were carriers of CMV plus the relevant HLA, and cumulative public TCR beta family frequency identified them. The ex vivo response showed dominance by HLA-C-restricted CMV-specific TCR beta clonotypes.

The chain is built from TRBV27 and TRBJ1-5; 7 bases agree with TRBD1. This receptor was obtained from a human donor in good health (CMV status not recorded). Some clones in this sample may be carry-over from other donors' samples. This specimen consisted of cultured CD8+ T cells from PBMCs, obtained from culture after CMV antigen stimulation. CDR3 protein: CASSWDRVKPQHF. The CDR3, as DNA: TGTGCCAGCAGTTGGGACAGAGTGAAGCCCCAGCATTTT.